This T cell receptor beta chain appears in the sequencing data of a study of T cell responses to AZD1222 COVID-19 vaccine. Using immunoSEQ multiplex PCR, the repertoire was profiled, and TCRdb retains in-frame clones only, with some absent. The table lists approximately 170,000 clones, 85% to 90% of them singletons. Study-wide points: The peak T cell response came first, and repertoires were sampled only after it. Reportedly, close to half of spike-specific TCRs are directed against unmutated variant regions. CD4 TCRs associated with vaccination spanned spike, dominating at 160-218 and 743-854. Donors skewed white British and female; clonal diversity was possibly underestimated.

A word on this clone: Antigen: not known.

The junction had 7 bases not matched to a gene; V was cut back by 3 bases and J by 8 bases. Looked up from germline, CDR1 is SGHKS and CDR2 is YYEKEE (reference sequence). The CDR3 has 14 residues. This material consisted of peripheral blood, taken on day 0 of AZD1222 vaccination. V and J are TRBV5-5 and TRBJ1-4; 7 bases align to TRBD1. This receptor was obtained from an adult in good health. As DNA, the CDR3 is TGTGCCAGCAGCTCGGGACAGACCTCGGAAAAACTGTTTTTT. This encodes CASSSGQTSEKLFF.